This T cell receptor beta chain was recorded in a study of CD8 T cells in ankylosing spondylitis. The CDR3 spans 15 residues. Looked up from germline, CDR1 is SGHAT and CDR2 is FQDESV (reference sequence). Trimming took off 8 bases at V and 6 bases at J, with 20 bases between the two ends. One entry per CDR3 protein results from TCRdb running MiXCR on the 5' RACE reads. The table records roughly 120,000 distinct CDR3 sequences, roughly an eighth of them present only once. With respect to this clonotype: Its antigen is as yet unknown.

Notes on the study in general: A motif of several highly homologous TCR beta variants was seen as apparently characteristic of ankylosing spondylitis blood.

This sequence joins TRBV11-1 and TRBJ2-1; unclear D gene. The TCR was taken from a female donor with ankylosing spondylitis or in good health (not recorded which). The sample consisted of blood, either unsorted or a sorted T cell fraction (not recorded which). This CDR3 reads CASGASTYGSNEQFF. CDR3 in DNA: TGTGCCAGCGGTGCCTCCACGTATGGGTCCAATGAGCAGTTCTTC.